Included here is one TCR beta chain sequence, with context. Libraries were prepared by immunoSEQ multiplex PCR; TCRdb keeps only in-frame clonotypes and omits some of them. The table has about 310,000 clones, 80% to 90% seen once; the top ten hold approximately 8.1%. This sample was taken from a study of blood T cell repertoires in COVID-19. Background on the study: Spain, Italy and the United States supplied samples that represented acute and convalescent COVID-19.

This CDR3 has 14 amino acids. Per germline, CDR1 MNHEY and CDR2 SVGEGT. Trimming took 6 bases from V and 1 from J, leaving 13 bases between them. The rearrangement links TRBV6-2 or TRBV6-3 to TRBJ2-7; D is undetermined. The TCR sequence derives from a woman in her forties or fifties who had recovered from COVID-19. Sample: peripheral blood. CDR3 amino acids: CASSPRGSSYEQYF. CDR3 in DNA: TGTGCCAGCAGCCCCAGAGGATCTTCCTACGAGCAGTACTTC.